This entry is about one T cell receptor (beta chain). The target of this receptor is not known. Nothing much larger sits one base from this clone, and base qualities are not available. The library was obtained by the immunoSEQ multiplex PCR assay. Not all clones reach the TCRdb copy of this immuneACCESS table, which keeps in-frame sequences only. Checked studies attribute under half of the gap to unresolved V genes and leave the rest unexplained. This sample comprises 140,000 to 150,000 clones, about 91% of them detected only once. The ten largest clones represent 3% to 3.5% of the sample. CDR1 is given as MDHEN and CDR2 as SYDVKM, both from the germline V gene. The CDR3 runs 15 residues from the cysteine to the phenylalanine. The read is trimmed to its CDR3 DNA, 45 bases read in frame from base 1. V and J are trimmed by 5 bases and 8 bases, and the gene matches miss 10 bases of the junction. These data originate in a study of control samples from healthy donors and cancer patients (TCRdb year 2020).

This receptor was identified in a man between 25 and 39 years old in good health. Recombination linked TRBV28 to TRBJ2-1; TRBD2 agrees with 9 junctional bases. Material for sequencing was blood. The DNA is TGTGCCAGCAGTCTGAGGGCTAGCGGGGCCTATGAGCAGTTCTTC. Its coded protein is CASSLRASGAYEQFF.